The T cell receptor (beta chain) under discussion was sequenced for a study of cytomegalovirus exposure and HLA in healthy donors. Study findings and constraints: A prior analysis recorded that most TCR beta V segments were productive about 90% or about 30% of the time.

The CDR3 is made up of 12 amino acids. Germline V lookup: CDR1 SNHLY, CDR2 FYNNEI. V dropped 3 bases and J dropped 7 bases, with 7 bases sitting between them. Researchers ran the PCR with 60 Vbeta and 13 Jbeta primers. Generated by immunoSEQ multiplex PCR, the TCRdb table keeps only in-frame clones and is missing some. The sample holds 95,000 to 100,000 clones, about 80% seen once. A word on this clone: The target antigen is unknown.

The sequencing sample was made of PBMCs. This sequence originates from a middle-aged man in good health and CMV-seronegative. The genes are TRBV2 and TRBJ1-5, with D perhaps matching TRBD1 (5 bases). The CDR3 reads CASSDRAQPQHF. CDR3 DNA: TGTGCCAGCAGTGACAGGGCGCAGCCCCAGCATTTT.